The 19 T cell receptor beta chains below all came from one sample that was sequenced in a study of human T cells and chemical hapten exposure. TCRdb reanalysed the RACE reads using MiXCR and keeps one entry per CDR3 protein. The sample records 35,000 to 50,000 distinct CDR3 sequences, 3% to 4.5% being singletons. The time point here: healthy volunteer bleed at 6 weeks. It was unfractionated whole blood from which total RNA was extracted. Sequenced: whole blood. The receptors were sampled from a human donor in good health. Some clones in this sample may be carry-over from other donors' samples.

The V gene is TRBV12-3 or TRBV12-4, the J gene TRBJ1-6, with 8 bases lining up with TRBD1. The CDR3 extends over 17 amino acids. After removal of 4 bases from V and 7 bases from J, the junction contained 12 bases not matched to a gene. CDR3 nucleotides: TGTGCCAGCAGTTCCCTCCCAGGGGGCGGTTTGAATTCACCCCTCCACTTT. It encodes CASSSLPGGGLNSPLHF.

This clonotype occurred many times. The genes are TRBV30 and TRBJ1-1; unclear D gene. Trimming took 3 bases from V and 3 from J, leaving 11 bases between them. Germline V CDR1 and CDR2: GTSNPN, SVGIG (reference sequence). CDR3 length equals 13 residues. The CDR3 protein is CAWSSRRDTEAFF. In DNA form, the CDR3 reads TGTGCCTGGAGCTCCCGGCGGGACACTGAAGCTTTCTTT.

At least ten counts were recorded for this clonotype. The rearrangement links TRBV5-1 to TRBJ2-1; D remains unclear. Trimming cost V 5 bases and J 6 bases, with 12 bases left between them. From germline, CDR1 is SGHRS and CDR2 YFSETQ. This CDR3 spans 13 amino acids. CDR3 DNA: TGCGCCAGCAGACAAAATAAGGCCAATGAGCAGTTCTTC. Protein sequence: CASRQNKANEQFF.

The sample holds many counts of this clonotype. V and J are TRBV20-1 and TRBJ2-2, with D possibly TRBD1 on 7 matching bases. Trimming took off 6 bases at V and 5 bases at J, with 16 bases between the two ends. Germline values: CDR1 DFQATT, CDR2 SNEGSKA (reference sequence). CDR3 length: 14 residues. The CDR3 bases are TGCAGTGCCCGACAGGGAGGATGGACCGGGGAGCTGTTTTTT. Translated, it gives CSARQGGWTGELFF.

The chain uses TRBV5-1 and TRBJ1-1; D is unresolved. The germline V gene encodes CDR1 SGHRS and CDR2 YFSETQ. The CDR3 sequence is 11 residues long. V was pared by 4 bases and J by 5 bases, with 6 bases between. The CDR3 DNA follows: TGCGCCAGCAGCATTGGGACTGAAGCTTTCTTT. This encodes CASSIGTEAFF.

This clonotype was observed a few times. This chain links TRBV10-2 with TRBJ2-1, with D tentatively TRBD2 (6 bases). Trimming took off 3 bases at V and 4 bases at J, with 16 bases between the two ends. Germline lookup yields CDR1 WSHSY and CDR2 SAAADI. This CDR3 region has 16 residues. The CDR3 is CASSDPSVWTYNEQFF. The CDR3 DNA reads TGCGCCAGCAGTGATCCTAGCGTCTGGACTTACAATGAGCAGTTCTTC.

The chain employs TRBV5-5 and TRBJ1-2; D is uncertain. CDR1 is SGHKS and CDR2 is YYEKEE in the germline V gene (reference sequence). The CDR3 runs 14 residues. Between the trimmed V and J ends, which lost 0 bases and 3 bases, there was a span of 9 bases. The CDR3 DNA follows: TGTGCCAGCAGCTTGGATACGCAGGACTATGGCTACACCTTC. Amino acids: CASSLDTQDYGYTF.

This clonotype occurred many times. This chain uses TRBV3-1 with TRBJ1-1, with D uncertain. Trimming took 2 bases from V and 0 from J, leaving 19 bases between them. CDR3 length: 18 amino acids. Per germline, CDR1 LGHDT and CDR2 YNNKEL (reference sequence). The CDR3 DNA is TGTGCCAGCAGCCAACCTAATCTGGGCAGGCCCATGAACACTGAAGCTTTCTTT. Protein: CASSQPNLGRPMNTEAFF.

This clonotype was picked up a small number of times. This rearrangement joins TRBV7-9 to TRBJ1-2, with a tentative D call TRBD1 (5 bases). CDR3 length: 13 residues. Germline V gene lookup returns CDR1 SEHNR and CDR2 FQNEAQ (reference sequence). V was pared by 3 bases and J by 8 bases, with 13 bases between. The DNA of the CDR3 is TGTGCCAGCAGCTTCCGGGACGGTAGAGGCTACACCTTC. As protein: CASSFRDGRGYTF.

The chain is built from TRBV15 and TRBJ2-1; 8 bases align to TRBD2. The CDR3 runs to 12 residues. Germline V gene data show CDR1 as LNHNV and CDR2 as YYDKDF (reference sequence). Trimming took 7 bases from V and 4 from J; bases not matched to a gene: 0. CDR3 nucleotides: TGTGCCACCACTAGCGGGTACAATGAGCAGTTCTTC. Residues: CATTSGYNEQFF.

This clonotype occurred many times. The rearrangement links TRBV9 to TRBJ2-2; 8 bases line up with TRBD1. V shed 4 bases and J 5 bases; nucleotides not matched to a gene: 10. The germline V gene has CDR1 SGDLS and CDR2 YYNGEE. This CDR3 has 16 residues. The CDR3 nucleotides are TGTGCCAGCAGCCCTGCCCAGGGGGCGCTGACCGGGGAGCTGTTTTTT. This codes for CASSPAQGALTGELFF.

About this clonotype: One junction end does not reproduce the germline sequence, and a read error may be involved. This chain connects TRBV27 to TRBJ1-6; D gene ambiguous. Germline loops: CDR1 MNHEY, CDR2 SMNVEV (reference sequence). The CDR3 loop spans 15 amino acids. This CDR3 reads CASSFSGSQISPLNF. The CDR3 DNA is TGTGCCAGCAGTTTCTCCGGGTCCCAAATTTCACCCCTCAACTTT.

The V gene is TRBV30, the J gene TRBJ2-7, with 8 bases identical to TRBD1. This CDR3 is built from 17 residues. Germline V gene data show CDR1 as GTSNPN and CDR2 as SVGIG (reference sequence). V shed 4 bases, J shed 1 base, and the junction held 15 bases outside the gene matches. The CDR3 DNA follows: TGTGCCTGGATACCTAAGGCCCGGACAGGGATATCCTACGAGCAGTACTTC. Translating gives CAWIPKARTGISYEQYF.

At least ten counts were recorded for this clonotype. The CDR3 DNA follows: TGTGCCAGCACCATACAAGGGGGGACTGAAGCTTTCTTT. Protein sequence: CASTIQGGTEAFF. This sequence joins TRBV6-1 and TRBJ1-1; tentatively, D is TRBD1 (6 bases). CDR3 size: 13 residues. Trimming took off 7 bases at V and 5 bases at J, with 14 bases between the two ends. Germline values: CDR1 MNHNS, CDR2 SASEGT.

This clonotype was seen ten or more times. The chain combines TRBV4-1 with TRBJ2-5; possible D gene TRBD1, 6 bases. The CDR3 runs to 16 residues. Trimming removed 1 base at V and 7 bases at J, with 19 bases between. Per the germline V gene, CDR1 is MGHRA and CDR2 is YSYEKL. The CDR3 loop reads CASSQVIEGDLGTQYF. CDR3 sequence (DNA): TGCGCCAGCAGCCAAGTCATTGAGGGGGACCTTGGGACCCAGTACTTC.

In this sample, this clonotype turned up many times. This chain connects TRBV15 to TRBJ1-1; no clear D. The CDR3 has 16 amino acids. Per the germline V gene, CDR1 is LNHNV and CDR2 is YYDKDF (reference sequence). The V and J ends lost 0 bases and 3 bases respectively, with 14 bases between them. The CDR3 nucleotides are TGTGCCACCAGCAGAGATCTTACGTATCAGGACACTGAAGCTTTCTTT. Protein: CATSRDLTYQDTEAFF.

Ten or more counts support this clonotype. The genes are TRBV3-1 and TRBJ1-4; perhaps TRBD1 as D (5 bases). The CDR3 consists of 19 residues. Trimming pared 4 bases from V and 0 bases from J, leaving 21 bases between. Germline V gene sequence: CDR1 LGHDT, CDR2 YNNKEL (reference sequence). Here the CDR3 reads CASSPKWGGIGATNEKLFF. CDR3 nucleotide sequence: TGTGCCAGCAGCCCCAAGTGGGGGGGGATTGGAGCAACTAATGAAAAACTGTTTTTT.

Ten or more counts support this clonotype. This chain uses TRBV6-7 with TRBJ2-7; 8 nucleotides align to TRBD2. TRBV6-7 is marked as an open reading frame, function uncertain. The CDR3 spans 20 residues. V lost 0 bases to trimming and J lost 0 bases; unmatched junction nucleotides: 16. The CDR3 here is CASSYSSLSGGRISSYEQYF. In DNA form, the CDR3 reads TGTGCCAGCAGTTACTCGTCCCTCAGCGGGGGCAGAATTAGCTCCTACGAGCAGTACTTC.

At least ten counts were recorded for this clonotype. The chain is built from TRBV28 and TRBJ2-7; maybe TRBD1 (6 bases). The CDR3 sequence is 14 residues long. The V gene's germline CDR1 is MDHEN and CDR2 SYDVKM. V lost 7 bases to trimming and J lost 2 bases, with 15 bases between them. The DNA of the CDR3 is TGTGCCAGCACCCCCCGGACAGCCCCCTACGAGCAGTACTTC. Translating gives CASTPRTAPYEQYF.